This T cell receptor beta chain was sequenced in a study of T cell responses to AZD1222 COVID-19 vaccine. To note about this clone: Its cognate antigen is unknown.

Trimming took 7 bases from V and 5 from J, leaving 17 bases between them. CDR3 size: 13 residues. In germline, CDR1 is SQVTM, CDR2 ANQGSEA. Profiled with immunoSEQ multiplex PCR; TCRdb holds only in-frame clones, not every one. The sample records around 110,000 clones, about 89% being singletons. The study, taken as a whole, reports: Spike-specific TCR repertoires showed rising breadth and depth after two AZD1222 doses.

The TCR sequence derives from an adult who received the AZD1222 COVID-19 vaccine. Sequenced material: peripheral blood, taken 28 days after the second AZD1222 dose. The chain employs TRBV29-1 and TRBJ1-1; D gene ambiguous. The CDR3 sequence: CSALVQVTTEAFF. The CDR3, as DNA: TGCAGCGCCCTGGTCCAGGTAACTACTGAAGCTTTCTTT. Supplemented by reference TRBV29-1 and TRBJ1-1, the full variable domain reads SAVISQKPSRDICQRGTSLTIQCQVDSQVTMMFWYRQQPGQSLTLIATANQGSEATYESGFVIDKFPISRPNLTFSTLTVSNMSPEDSSIYLCSALVQVTTEAFFGQGTRLTVV.